The 26 T cell receptor beta chains reported below all come from one sample, sequenced in a study of blood T cell repertoires in COVID-19. The method was immunoSEQ multiplex PCR; TCRdb's version includes in-frame clones alone and lacks a portion of them. The profile shows tens of thousands of clones, roughly 84% of them singletons. Sequencing was carried out using peripheral blood. These receptors were collected from a man aged 50-60 years with active COVID-19.

This chain joins TRBV6-2 or TRBV6-3 and TRBJ2-1; 10 nucleotides match TRBD2. CDR1 is MNHEY, CDR2 SVGEGT, per germline. The CDR3 runs 15 residues. The V segment lost 5 bases and the J segment 6 bases; nucleotides outside the gene matches: 7. The CDR3 bases are TGTGCCAGCAGTAGAAGCGGGAGGGCCCCCAATGAGCAGTTCTTC. Residues: CASSRSGRAPNEQFF.

The V gene is TRBV11-1, the J gene TRBJ2-1; TRBD2 aligns across 8 bases. Germline V gives CDR1 SGHAT, CDR2 FQDESV (reference sequence). V was pared by 0 bases and J by 5 bases, with 3 bases of the junction left unmatched. This CDR3 has 15 amino acids. The CDR3 spells CASSLARGAHNEQFF. In nucleotides, the CDR3 is TGTGCCAGCAGCTTAGCGCGGGGGGCCCACAATGAGCAGTTCTTC.

J is TRBJ2-4 and V is TRBV15, with D unresolved. The CDR3 is made up of 13 amino acids. The germline V and J ends were trimmed by 0 bases and 8 bases, with 8 bases remaining between them. Germline V gives CDR1 LNHNV, CDR2 YYDKDF (reference sequence). CDR3 sequence: CATSRDLSHIQYF. CDR3 DNA sequence: TGTGCCACCAGCAGAGATCTTTCCCACATTCAGTACTTC.

V gene TRBV28 combines with J gene TRBJ2-7, with 12 bases matching TRBD1. The J segment lost 5 bases and the V segment lost 8 bases, leaving 16 bases of the junction unmatched. There are 17 residues in the CDR3. Germline V gene lookup returns CDR1 MDHEN and CDR2 SYDVKM. CDR3 DNA: TGTGCCAGCGCCTCAGGGACAGGGGGCGCTTTTTTCCACGAGCAGTACTTC. This gives the protein CASASGTGGAFFHEQYF.

V gene TRBV28 combines with J gene TRBJ2-7; TRBD1 is a possible D gene (7 bases). Trimming took off 5 bases at V and 4 bases at J, with 15 bases between the two ends. Germline V gene data show CDR1 as MDHEN and CDR2 as SYDVKM. This CDR3 spans 14 amino acids. The CDR3 nucleotides are TGTGCCAGCAGTCTCATGACAGGGAGGTACGAGCAGTACTTC. Translation gives CASSLMTGRYEQYF.

CDR3 bases: TGTGCCAGCAGCGTTACAGTGCGGACCCAGTACTTC. Its translation is CASSVTVRTQYF. The chain links TRBV7-2 to TRBJ2-5; D is unresolved. Looked up from germline, CDR1 is SGHTA and CDR2 is FQGNSA. CDR3 length equals 12 residues. Trimming cost V 5 bases and J 7 bases, with 11 bases left between them.

V usage is TRBV12-3 or TRBV12-4 and J usage is TRBJ2-7; D is unclear. V lost 4 bases to trimming and J lost 2 bases, with 9 bases between them. The CDR3 contains 13 residues. CDR3 amino acids: CASSSYTPYEQYF. CDR3 sequence (DNA): TGTGCCAGCAGTTCATACACCCCCTACGAGCAGTACTTC.

The count of this clone is one. This chain joins TRBV28 and TRBJ1-1, with 12 bases aligning to TRBD1. The V and J ends lost 6 bases and 2 bases, in that order; junction bases with no gene match: 10. The length of the CDR3 is 17 residues. Germline V gene sequence: CDR1 MDHEN, CDR2 SYDVKM. CDR3 sequence: CASRNTGTGGFNTEAFF. CDR3 bases: TGTGCCAGCAGGAATACCGGGACAGGGGGCTTCAACACTGAAGCTTTCTTT.

This chain connects TRBV9 to TRBJ2-3; tentatively, D is TRBD2 (5 bases). The CDR3 runs to 16 residues. Trimming removed 0 bases from V and 1 base from J, with 12 bases in between. The germline V gene encodes CDR1 SGDLS and CDR2 YYNGEE. This CDR3 reads CASSVGGPAGTDTQYF. The CDR3 bases are TGTGCCAGCAGCGTAGGAGGGCCCGCTGGCACAGATACGCAGTATTTT.

This clone showed up just once. The rearrangement uses TRBV14 and TRBJ2-5; a possible D gene is TRBD2 (7 bases). CDR3 length: 17 residues. The germline gives CDR1 SGHDN, CDR2 FVKESK. Trimming shortened V by 0 bases and J by 2 bases, and 16 bases separated the two germline ends. CDR3 in DNA: TGTGCCAGCAGCCAAGAGGTGACGCGGGGGCCGCAAGAGACCCAGTACTTC. This gives the protein CASSQEVTRGPQETQYF. The whole variable domain, filled in from reference TRBV14 and TRBJ2-5, reads EAGVTQFPSHSVIEKGQTVTLRCDPISGHDNLYWYRRVMGKEIKFLLHFVKESKQDESGMPNNRFLAERTGGTYSTLKVQPAELEDSGVYFCASSQEVTRGPQETQYFGPGTRLLVL.

V usage is TRBV5-4 and J usage is TRBJ2-5, with 7 bases that match TRBD1. Germline V gene data show CDR1 as SGHNT and CDR2 as YYREEE (reference sequence). V was pared by 3 bases and J by 9 bases, with 2 bases of the junction left unmatched. The CDR3 covers 11 residues. The CDR3 sequence: CASSSQGAQYF. DNA of the CDR3: TGTGCCAGCAGCTCCCAGGGGGCCCAGTACTTC.

The V call is TRBV5-6, the J call TRBJ2-2; TRBD2 is a possible D gene (6 bases). This CDR3 is 14 amino acids long. V was trimmed by 3 bases and J by 5 bases, leaving 11 bases between them. Per germline, CDR1 SGHDT and CDR2 YYEEEE. The CDR3 region is CASSSAGGTGELFF. CDR3 nucleotides: TGTGCCAGCAGCTCCGCCGGGGGAACCGGGGAGCTGTTTTTT.

The CDR3: CASSNADQGQGNSGANVLTF. The CDR3 DNA sequence: TGTGCCAGCAGCAACGCAGACCAGGGGCAAGGGAACTCTGGGGCCAACGTCCTGACTTTC. The chain uses TRBV21-1 and TRBJ2-6; the table's TRBD1 call for D was not verified on the DNA. TRBV21-1 is noted as a pseudogene. This CDR3 is built from 20 residues.

The chain combines TRBV7-2 with TRBJ2-7; TRBD2 matches at 7 bases. V was clipped by 4 bases and J by 6 bases; unmatched bases: 12. Germline CDR1 SGHTA, CDR2 FQGNSA. The CDR3 runs to 15 residues. CDR3 protein: CASSWRREVSREQYF. The CDR3 DNA reads TGTGCCAGCAGCTGGCGCCGGGAGGTTAGTCGCGAGCAGTACTTC.

The V gene is TRBV6-2 or TRBV6-3, the J gene TRBJ2-5, with D maybe TRBD2 (5 bases). The germline CDR1 and CDR2 sequences are MNHEY and SVGEGT. The CDR3 length is 14 residues. V lost 5 bases and J 5 bases, leaving 15 bases between the germline ends. CDR3 nucleotide sequence: TGTGCCAGCAGTCTCGGGGTAGCCGTTGAGACCCAGTACTTC. Translating gives CASSLGVAVETQYF.

The chain joins TRBV7-3 to TRBJ2-2; perhaps TRBD2 as D (6 bases). This CDR3 is 16 amino acids long. Germline V gene data show CDR1 as SGHTA and CDR2 as FQGTGA. V was clipped by 5 bases and J by 0 bases, with 13 bases between them. The CDR3 nucleotides are TGTGCCAGCAGCCCCCGGAGGGCAACGAACACCGGGGAGCTGTTTTTT. Translated, it gives CASSPRRATNTGELFF.

The genes are TRBV25-1 and TRBJ1-2; D unresolved. Germline assignment: CDR1 MGHDK and CDR2 SYGVNS. CDR3 length equals 11 residues. V was pared by 1 base and J by 7 bases, with 4 bases between. For the CDR3, the DNA is TGTGCCAGCAGTGAATTAGCTGGCTACACCTTC. Amino acids: CASSELAGYTF.

Comment on this clone: Germline and junction disagree at one end, which may indicate a read error. The V gene is TRBV7-3, the J gene TRBJ2-1; possibly TRBD1 for D (6 bases). The germline gives CDR1 SGHTA, CDR2 FQGTGA. The CDR3 runs to 11 residues. The CDR3 region has the DNA TGTGCCAGCAGCTTAACGACAGGTCGCGTCTTC. This translates into CASSLTTGRVF.

This chain connects TRBV6-5 to TRBJ2-7; 7 bases are shared with TRBD1. Losses at the gene ends were 8 bases for V and 3 bases for J; bases not matched to a gene: 4. The CDR3 has 12 residues. Per germline, CDR1 MNHEY and CDR2 SVGAGI. The CDR3 DNA is TGTGCCAGCCGGGACAGATTCTACGAGCAGTACTTC. This encodes CASRDRFYEQYF.

V gene TRBV11-2 combines with J gene TRBJ2-2; the D gene is possibly TRBD1 (6 bases). From germline, CDR1 is SGHAT and CDR2 FQNNGV. CDR3 length: 14 residues. The V gene lost 5 bases and the J gene lost 6 bases, with 13 bases spanning the gap. The CDR3 loop reads CASSRTALPGELFF. For the CDR3, the DNA is TGTGCCAGCAGCCGGACAGCGCTTCCCGGGGAGCTGTTTTTT.

The chain uses TRBV6-1 and TRBJ2-7; 8 bases match TRBD1. J was trimmed by 2 bases and V by 3 bases; bases with no gene match: 9. The CDR3 consists of 16 residues. Germline assignment: CDR1 MNHNS and CDR2 SASEGT. The CDR3 nucleotides read TGTGCCAGCAGTGAGGCGAGGGAACAGGGGGCCTACGAGCAGTACTTC. The encoded protein is CASSEAREQGAYEQYF.

This clone was picked up one time. The chain couples TRBV7-9 to TRBJ2-7; 8 positions agree with TRBD2. The junction had 5 bases not matched to a gene; V was cut back by 4 bases and J by 0 bases. The CDR3 is 15 residues long. CDR1 SEHNR and CDR2 FQNEAQ come from the germline V gene (reference sequence). CDR3 sequence reads: CASSSVREGSYEQYF. The CDR3 DNA reads as TGTGCCAGCAGCTCTGTACGGGAGGGCTCCTACGAGCAGTACTTC. Variable domain in full (rest from reference TRBV7-9 and TRBJ2-7): DTGVSQNPRHKITKRGQNVTFRCDPISEHNRLYWYRQTLGQGPEFLTYFQNEAQLEKSRLLSDRFSAERPKGSFSTLEIQRTEQGDSAMYLCASSSVREGSYEQYFGPGTRLTVT.

The chain links TRBV5-1 to TRBJ1-2; TRBD1 matches 7 bases. Germline values: CDR1 SGHRS, CDR2 YFSETQ. V shed 1 base and J 6 bases; nucleotides not matched to a gene: 3. The CDR3 totals 13 residues. The CDR3 DNA reads as TGCGCCAGCAGCTTGCCAGGGGGTGATGGCTACACCTTC. Encoded protein: CASSLPGGDGYTF.

The chain has TRBV6-2 or TRBV6-3 and TRBJ1-1; maybe TRBD1 (6 bases). Germline assignment: CDR1 MNHEY and CDR2 SVGEGT. Trimming stripped 5 bases from V and 4 bases from J, with 14 bases between. The CDR3 runs 14 residues. In nucleotides, the CDR3 is TGTGCCAGCAGTCTCACAGGGATAAGCACTGAAGCTTTCTTT. Its translation: CASSLTGISTEAFF.

This clone was counted only a few times. CDR3 region: CASSLTGPLETQYF. CDR3 DNA: TGTGCCAGCAGTTTAACAGGGCCTTTAGAGACCCAGTACTTC. The chain uses TRBV27 and TRBJ2-5; tentatively, D is TRBD1 (6 bases). The CDR3 length is 14 residues. Trimming pared 2 bases from V and 4 bases from J, leaving 11 bases between. Germline V gene data show CDR1 as MNHEY and CDR2 as SMNVEV (reference sequence).

This clone has only a few counts. V and J are TRBV7-3 and TRBJ2-7; 11 positions match TRBD2. This CDR3 is 15 amino acids long. CDR1 is SGHTA and CDR2 is FQGTGA in the germline V gene. The V and J ends lost 5 bases and 4 bases, in that order; junction bases with no gene match: 7. CDR3 sequence (DNA): TGTGCCAGCAGCGTCGGGACTAGCGGACCTTACGAGCAGTACTTC. This sequence encodes CASSVGTSGPYEQYF. Drawing the rest from reference TRBV7-3 and TRBJ2-7, the complete variable domain is GAGVSQTPSNKVTEKGKYVELRCDPISGHTALYWYRQSLGQGPEFLIYFQGTGAADDSGLPNDRFFAVRPEGSVSTLKIQRTERGDSAVYLCASSVGTSGPYEQYFGPGTRLTVT.